This T cell receptor beta chain is from a study of shared clonotypes between healthy human individuals. As regards this clone: Its antigen remains unidentified.

Profiling relied on immunoSEQ multiplex PCR, and the TCRdb table lists in-frame clones only, not all of them. The sample includes about 2.2 million clones, 85% to 95% of them seen just once. General study points: Limitation of the genetic and exposure-history diversity represented came from the few donors.

Terminally differentiated effector memory CD45RA+ cells were left out of the naive CD8 fraction, which was CD45RO-negative and positively selected for CCR7. The germline V gene has CDR1 SGHTA and CDR2 FQGNSA. Trimming took 1 base from V and 6 from J, leaving 13 bases between them. The CDR3 has 14 amino acids. The V and J genes are TRBV7-2 and TRBJ2-7; the D gene is possibly TRBD2 (6 bases). The receptor was isolated from a man younger than 35 in good health. Some clones in this sample may be carry-over from other donors' samples. What was sequenced was naive CD8+ T cells from PBMCs. The CDR3 DNA reads TGTGCCAGCAGCTTAGGAATAAGCGGGCCCGAGCAGTACTTC. This encodes CASSLGISGPEQYF.